This T cell receptor (beta chain) was observed in a study of graft-versus-host responses after intestinal transplantation. Turning to the study itself: Following induction with anti-thymocyte globulin, all recipients were given tacrolimus and steroids for three to four years. The study, taken as a whole, reports: Some GvH clones appeared in ileal mucosa or blood before recipient bone marrow. High graft-versus-host to host-versus-graft clonal ratios were found in allografts of patients who had graft-donor T cell macrochimerism. Declines in HvG clones occurring early post-transplant were associated with peak circulating GvH clone levels.

Grafts had their tissue processed, releasing intraepithelial and lamina propria lymphocytes. With respect to this clone: Its target is not known.

The CDR3 totals 13 residues. V lost 6 bases to trimming and J lost 4 bases; unmatched junction nucleotides: 1. Germline CDR1 MNHEY, CDR2 SVGAGI. TCRdb keeps only in-frame clones here, not all; method: immunoSEQ multiplex PCR. The sample yields 9,000 to 10,000 clones, about four fifths seen once. The source material was ileum tissue, sampled roughly 450 days after intestinal transplantation. V is TRBV6-5 and J is TRBJ2-3; 10 nucleotides line up with TRBD2. The receptor was isolated from a human patient who received an intestinal transplant, so some T cells may come from the graft donor. DNA of the CDR3: TGTGCCAGCAGAGGGACTAGCGCAGATACGCAGTATTTT. Its translation is CASRGTSADTQYF.